Presented here are 24 T cell receptor beta chains from one specimen sequenced in a study of cytomegalovirus exposure and HLA in healthy donors. A multiplex PCR was run with 60 Vbeta primers and 13 Jbeta primers. Libraries were prepared by immunoSEQ multiplex PCR; TCRdb keeps only in-frame clonotypes and omits some of them. The data contain approximately 180,000 clones, more than 85% of them singletons. The material sequenced was PBMCs. The receptors shown here come from a girl in the first two years of life in good health and CMV-seronegative.

V and J are TRBV4-1 and TRBJ1-2; D is unclear. Germline V CDR1 and CDR2: MGHRA, YSYEKL. V lost 7 bases, J lost 2 bases, and 11 bases lay in between. The CDR3 totals 13 residues. The CDR3 region has the DNA TGCGCCAGCAAGCGGGTAGGGAACTATGGCTACACCTTC. It translates to CASKRVGNYGYTF.

The chain has TRBV25-1 and TRBJ1-2; 11 nucleotides agree with TRBD1. V shed 6 bases and J 6 bases; nucleotides not matched to a gene: 9. The CDR3 is made up of 15 amino acids. Germline lookup yields CDR1 MGHDK and CDR2 SYGVNS. The CDR3 region has the DNA TGTGCCAGCAGGGCTGGACAGGGGGCGGGGGATGGCTACACCTTC. The encoded protein is CASRAGQGAGDGYTF.

This clone was recorded once. The rearrangement links TRBV7-8 to TRBJ2-7; weak D call: TRBD1 (6 bases). The CDR3 has 16 amino acids. Germline V gene data show CDR1 as SGHVS and CDR2 as FQNEAQ. Trimming pared 1 base from V and 3 bases from J, leaving 16 bases between. This CDR3 reads CASSLVAAGALYEQYF. DNA of the CDR3: TGTGCCAGCAGCTTAGTGGCCGCAGGGGCCCTCTACGAGCAGTACTTC.

The rearrangement links TRBV2 to TRBJ2-7; D call uncertain. This CDR3 spans 12 amino acids. Germline-derived CDR1 and CDR2 are SNHLY and FYNNEI. Trimming took 6 bases from V and 2 from J, leaving 8 bases between them. The CDR3 region has the DNA TGTGCCAGCAGGCAGGATACCTACGAGCAGTACTTC. As protein: CASRQDTYEQYF. Variable domain in full (rest from reference TRBV2 and TRBJ2-7): EPEVTQTPSHQVTQMGQEVILRCVPISNHLYFYWYRQILGQKVEFLVSFYNNEISEKSEIFDDQFSVERPDGSNFTLKIRSTKLEDSAMYFCASRQDTYEQYFGPGTRLTVT.

The chain has TRBV27 and TRBJ1-4; D possibly corresponds to TRBD1 (6 bases). CDR3 size: 15 residues. Germline V gene sequence: CDR1 MNHEY, CDR2 SMNVEV (reference sequence). With 5 bases removed from V and 0 bases from J, the gap between germline ends came to 10 bases. The CDR3 loop is CASSPQGATNEKLFF. The CDR3 DNA reads as TGTGCCAGCAGTCCACAGGGTGCAACTAATGAAAAACTGTTTTTT.

The chain couples TRBV6-1 to TRBJ2-7; D ambiguous. Germline V gene sequence: CDR1 MNHNS, CDR2 SASEGT. The CDR3 spans 10 residues. V was pared by 6 bases and J by 6 bases, with 6 bases between. The CDR3 bases are TGTGCCAGCAGGAGGAGCGAGCAGTACTTC. Its translation: CASRRSEQYF.

The V call is TRBV7-6, the J call TRBJ2-5; weak D call: TRBD2 (5 bases). The germline CDR1 and CDR2 sequences are SGHVS and FNYEAQ. This CDR3 comprises 15 residues. The V gene lost 5 bases and the J gene lost 0 bases, with 13 bases spanning the gap. The CDR3 DNA follows: TGTGCCAGCAGCCAAAACACGGGGAACCAAGAGACCCAGTACTTC. It yields the protein CASSQNTGNQETQYF. Together with reference TRBV7-6 and TRBJ2-5, the CDR3 gives the full variable domain: GAGVSQSPRYKVTKRGQDVALRCDPISGHVSLYWYRQALGQGPEFLTYFNYEAQQDKSGLPNDRFSAERPEGSISTLTIQRTEQRDSAMYRCASSQNTGNQETQYFGPGTRLLVL.

The table lists this clone with a count of one. The rearrangement uses TRBV6-1 and TRBJ2-7; no clear D. Germline lookup yields CDR1 MNHNS and CDR2 SASEGT. This CDR3 contains 14 residues. Trimming cost V 4 bases and J 0 bases, with 10 bases left between them. Here the CDR3 reads CASSGASSSYEQYF. The CDR3 DNA reads as TGTGCCAGCAGTGGGGCGTCCAGCTCCTACGAGCAGTACTTC.

The V call is TRBV2, the J call TRBJ2-7; possible D gene TRBD2, 5 bases. The CDR3 totals 16 residues. Looked up from germline, CDR1 is SNHLY and CDR2 is FYNNEI. Trimming left V 3 bases short and J 2 bases short, with 17 bases between. The CDR3 loop reads CASSDGSGFLTYEQYF. The CDR3 DNA reads TGTGCCAGCAGTGATGGGTCGGGGTTTTTAACCTACGAGCAGTACTTC.

The chain links TRBV29-1 to TRBJ1-2; the match to TRBD1 covers 12 bases. The CDR3 spans 16 residues. The ends lost 7 bases at V and 6 bases at J; junction bases unmatched: 15. CDR1 and CDR2 (germline): SQVTM, ANQGSEA. CDR3 nucleotides: TGCAGCGCAAACCCCGGGACAGGGGGCGGTGCGGATGGCTACACCTTC. Its translation is CSANPGTGGGADGYTF.

The chain employs TRBV30 and TRBJ2-1; TRBD1 might be the D (7 bases). The CDR3 extends over 14 amino acids. Germline lookup yields CDR1 GTSNPN and CDR2 SVGIG (reference sequence). V lost 3 bases to trimming and J lost 7 bases, with 16 bases between them. CDR3: CAWRRQGGKNEQFF. The DNA for the CDR3 is TGTGCCTGGAGGCGGCAGGGGGGTAAGAATGAGCAGTTCTTC.

This clone has a handful of counts. The chain employs TRBV30 and TRBJ2-3; 12 bases align to TRBD2. CDR3 length: 16 amino acids. Trimming cost V 0 bases and J 1 base; bases outside gene matches: 2. From germline, CDR1 is GTSNPN and CDR2 SVGIG (reference sequence). DNA of the CDR3: TGTGCCTGGAGTGTACGACTAGCGGGGGGCACAGATACGCAGTATTTT. Translation: CAWSVRLAGGTDTQYF.

The chain carries TRBV10-2 and TRBJ2-2; D is possibly TRBD2 (6 bases). The germline V gene encodes CDR1 WSHSY and CDR2 SAAADI. V shed 9 bases and J shed 7 bases, with 15 bases lying between them. CDR3 length: 13 amino acids. CDR3 nucleotides: TGCGCCAGGCGACCTAGCGTAGTCGGGGAGCTGTTTTTT. Amino acid sequence: CARRPSVVGELFF.

The chain uses TRBV6-1 and TRBJ2-7; 8 nucleotides line up with TRBD1. CDR3 length equals 13 residues. Germline CDR1 and CDR2: MNHNS and SASEGT. V lost 3 bases to trimming and J lost 3 bases; unmatched junction nucleotides: 1. CDR3 protein: CASSDRGRYEQYF. CDR3 nucleotides: TGTGCCAGCAGTGACAGGGGGCGCTACGAGCAGTACTTC.

The chain is built from TRBV5-4 and TRBJ2-1, with a tentative D call TRBD1 (5 bases). This CDR3 is built from 18 residues. The germline gives CDR1 SGHNT, CDR2 YYREEE (reference sequence). V shed 4 bases and J shed 3 bases, with 23 bases lying between them. The CDR3 DNA is TGTGCCAGCAGCCCATTAGGATTCGACAGAAATATCTACAATGAGCAGTTCTTC. Its protein is CASSPLGFDRNIYNEQFF.

The chain combines TRBV4-2 with TRBJ2-1; TRBD2 is a possible D gene (5 bases). Germline-derived CDR1 and CDR2 are LGHNA and YNFKEQ. The CDR3 consists of 13 residues. Trimming shortened V by 0 bases and J by 8 bases, and 8 bases separated the two germline ends. The CDR3 reads CASSQDREYEQFF. CDR3 in DNA: TGTGCCAGCAGCCAAGATCGGGAATATGAGCAGTTCTTC.

J is TRBJ2-1 and V is TRBV5-4, with 13 positions matching TRBD2. Trimming removed 3 bases from V and 7 bases from J; junction bases left unmatched: 10. The CDR3 spans 17 residues. Germline V gene data show CDR1 as SGHNT and CDR2 as YYREEE (reference sequence). CDR3 protein: CASSSAAGLAGSNEQFF. The CDR3 DNA reads TGTGCCAGCAGCTCTGCCGCGGGACTAGCGGGATCTAATGAGCAGTTCTTC.

The count of this clone is one. The chain recombines TRBV12-5 with TRBJ2-7; 12 bases fit TRBD2. Trimming took 3 bases from V and 3 from J; bases not matched to a gene: 6. Germline V gives CDR1 LGHNT, CDR2 FRNRAP. This CDR3 spans 16 amino acids. The CDR3 bases are TGTGCTAGTGGTTTAGGGCTAGCGGGAGGGCGCTACGAGCAGTACTTC. The encoded protein is CASGLGLAGGRYEQYF. Full variable domain (outside the CDR3, taken from reference TRBV12-5 and TRBJ2-7): DARVTQTPRHKVTEMGQEVTMRCQPILGHNTVFWYRQTMMQGLELLAYFRNRAPLDDSGMPKDRFSAEMPDATLATLKIQPSEPRDSAVYFCASGLGLAGGRYEQYFGPGTRLTVT.

This clone was found once. The V call is TRBV5-1, the J call TRBJ1-1; a weak D match, TRBD1 (6 bases). The germline V and J ends were trimmed by 1 base and 5 bases, with 24 bases remaining between them. The CDR3 totals 18 residues. Germline-derived CDR1 and CDR2 are SGHRS and YFSETQ. The CDR3 sequence is CASSLLPAAGVTGTEAFF. CDR3 nucleotides: TGCGCCAGCAGCTTGTTGCCCGCCGCAGGGGTGACGGGGACTGAAGCTTTCTTT.

The CDR3 here is CASSENRGVGEKLFF. The CDR3 nucleotides are TGTGCCAGCAGTGAAAACAGGGGGGTCGGTGAAAAACTGTTTTTT. The rearrangement uses TRBV2 and TRBJ1-4; 8 nucleotides align to TRBD1. This CDR3 comprises 15 residues. Trimming cost V 2 bases and J 7 bases; bases outside gene matches: 6. Germline CDR1 SNHLY, CDR2 FYNNEI.

V gene TRBV7-9 combines with J gene TRBJ2-1; the D gene is possibly TRBD2 (5 bases). Germline V lookup: CDR1 SEHNR, CDR2 FQNEAQ (reference sequence). Trimming shortened V by 4 bases and J by 12 bases, and 28 bases separated the two germline ends. The CDR3 covers 17 residues. This chain's CDR3 is CASSSNDGLALTMRQFF. DNA of the CDR3: TGTGCCAGCAGCTCGAACGATGGACTGGCGCTAACAATGAGGCAGTTCTTC.

Written as DNA, the CDR3 is TGTGCCAGTAGTATACCGCGGGGACTTATTGCTGAAGCTTTCTTT. As protein: CASSIPRGLIAEAFF. V is TRBV19 and J is TRBJ1-1, with TRBD1 as a possible D gene (5 bases). The germline V gene encodes CDR1 LNHDA and CDR2 SQIVND (reference sequence). The CDR3 contains 15 residues. With 2 bases removed from V and 6 bases from J, the gap between germline ends came to 16 bases.

This chain connects TRBV5-1 to TRBJ2-7; a weak D match, TRBD2 (6 bases). Deletions cut 4 bases from V and 1 base from J, with 15 bases between. CDR1 is SGHRS and CDR2 is YFSETQ in the germline V gene. The CDR3 is 15 amino acids. The CDR3 spells CASSHPGGSSYEQYF. The CDR3 DNA reads as TGCGCCAGCAGCCACCCCGGGGGATCGTCCTACGAGCAGTACTTC.

The chain carries TRBV7-9 and TRBJ2-2; TRBD2 agrees at 12 bases. Unmatched junction bases numbered 10, after V lost 5 bases and J lost 3 bases. The CDR3 extends over 18 amino acids. The germline gives CDR1 SEHNR, CDR2 FQNEAQ (reference sequence). The DNA for the CDR3 is TGTGCCAGCAGCCCGACTAGCGGGGGCCTTCCGGACACCGGGGAGCTGTTTTTT. Residues: CASSPTSGGLPDTGELFF.